These 21 T cell receptor beta chains were sequenced from one sample in a study of cytomegalovirus exposure and HLA in healthy donors. It was with 60 Vbeta and 13 Jbeta primers that the PCR ran. Method: immunoSEQ multiplex PCR; TCRdb's copy keeps in-frame clones and lacks some. The sample has fewer than 120,000 clones, approximately 79% seen once; the top ten hold less than 7.5%. Sequencing used PBMCs. The receptors were gathered from a man aged 25-45 years in good health and CMV-seropositive.

The chain links TRBV4-1 to TRBJ2-1; 9 bases are a match to TRBD2. The germline V gene encodes CDR1 MGHRA and CDR2 YSYEKL. The V and J ends lost 0 bases and 4 bases, in that order; junction bases with no gene match: 7. The length of the CDR3 is 17 residues. The CDR3, as DNA: TGCGCCAGCAGCCAAGAGCTAGCGGGGTCCCCTTACAATGAGCAGTTCTTC. This translates into CASSQELAGSPYNEQFF.

The rearrangement links TRBV6-5 to TRBJ2-1; the D gene is possibly TRBD2 (5 bases). Germline V gene lookup returns CDR1 MNHEY and CDR2 SVGAGI. CDR3 length: 15 residues. The V and J ends lost 0 bases and 8 bases respectively, with 14 bases between them. CDR3 bases: TGTGCCAGCAGTTACTCGTGGACTCAGAACGATGAGCAGTTCTTC. This sequence encodes CASSYSWTQNDEQFF.

The chain has TRBV11-2 and TRBJ2-5; 11 bases map to TRBD2. Germline CDR1 and CDR2: SGHAT and FQNNGV. V gave up 5 bases and J gave up 5 bases; unmatched junction bases: 4. This CDR3 spans 14 amino acids. CDR3 loop: CASSVRLAGETQYF. DNA of the CDR3: TGTGCCAGCAGCGTACGACTAGCGGGGGAGACCCAGTACTTC.

The chain employs TRBV27 and TRBJ1-5; the D gene is possibly TRBD1 (6 bases). V lost 10 bases and J 2 bases, leaving 12 bases between the germline ends. CDR1 is MNHEY and CDR2 is SMNVEV in the germline V gene (reference sequence). This CDR3 comprises 13 residues. CDR3 nucleotide sequence: TGTGCCACCTCCAGGGGTCGCAATCAGCCCCAGCATTTT. Its translation: CATSRGRNQPQHF.

Regarding this clone: Additional DNA sequences in this sample encode the identical CDR3. The genes are TRBV6-5 and TRBJ1-2; 7 nucleotides match TRBD1. Germline V gene lookup returns CDR1 MNHEY and CDR2 SVGAGI. The CDR3 is made up of 12 amino acids. V shed 9 bases and J 2 bases; nucleotides not matched to a gene: 3. CDR3 amino acids: CASRQGNYGYTF. The CDR3 DNA follows: TGTGCCAGTAGACAGGGAAACTATGGCTACACCTTC.

The chain is built from TRBV27 and TRBJ1-5; TRBD1 agrees at 9 bases. Germline V gene data show CDR1 as MNHEY and CDR2 as SMNVEV (reference sequence). This CDR3 comprises 17 residues. J gave up 2 bases and V 2 bases, and 7 bases lay outside the gene matches. As DNA, the CDR3 is TGTGCCAGCAGTTTAGCGAGGGACAGGGTGGGCAATCAGCCCCAGCATTTT. It codes for CASSLARDRVGNQPQHF.

The V gene is TRBV5-6, the J gene TRBJ1-1, with D uncertain. The CDR3 extends over 10 amino acids. Between the trimmed V and J ends, which lost 7 bases and 11 bases, there was a span of 12 bases. Germline lookup yields CDR1 SGHDT and CDR2 YYEEEE. The CDR3: CASLARGAFF. CDR3 DNA: TGTGCCAGCCTGGCCCGCGGGGCTTTCTTT.

J is TRBJ1-2 and V is TRBV11-2; 8 nucleotides agree with TRBD1. V was clipped by 1 base and J by 3 bases; unmatched bases: 1. This CDR3 contains 14 residues. Germline lookup yields CDR1 SGHAT and CDR2 FQNNGV. The CDR3 loop reads CASSLGQGYYGYTF. Here the CDR3 DNA reads TGTGCCAGCAGCTTAGGACAGGGGTACTATGGCTACACCTTC. Together with reference TRBV11-2 and TRBJ1-2, the CDR3 gives the full variable domain: EAGVAQSPRYKIIEKRQSVAFWCNPISGHATLYWYQQILGQGPKLLIQFQNNGVVDDSQLPKDRFSAERLKGVDSTLKIQPAKLEDSAVYLCASSLGQGYYGYTFGSGTRLTVV.

This chain uses TRBV5-1 with TRBJ2-3; the match to TRBD2 covers 13 bases. Trimming removed 4 bases from V and 0 bases from J; junction bases left unmatched: 5. CDR1 is SGHRS, CDR2 YFSETQ, per germline. The CDR3 loop spans 17 amino acids. CDR3 sequence (DNA): TGCGCCAGCAGCAAGGGACTAGCGGGGCGAAGCACAGATACGCAGTATTTT. It yields the protein CASSKGLAGRSTDTQYF.

V usage is TRBV4-1 and J usage is TRBJ2-2, with TRBD1 identical over 7 bases. CDR3 length: 20 amino acids. V shed 0 bases and J 6 bases; nucleotides not matched to a gene: 19. Germline CDR1 is MGHRA and CDR2 is YSYEKL. CDR3 nucleotides: TGCGCCAGCAGCCAAGATGAAAGGGGGCTAGCAGGCGGGTTCGCCGGGGAGCTGTTTTTT. Its protein product is CASSQDERGLAGGFAGELFF.

This sequence joins TRBV7-9 and TRBJ1-2; D possibly corresponds to TRBD1 (6 bases). This CDR3 has 18 amino acids. Germline CDR1 reads SEHNR; CDR2 reads FQNEAQ (reference sequence). V dropped 5 bases and J dropped 8 bases, with 30 bases sitting between them. For the CDR3, the DNA is TGTGCCAGCAGCGGGAGCGCGACAGGTTTGATACCCGTTTGGGGCTACACCTTC. Its translation: CASSGSATGLIPVWGYTF.

The genes are TRBV25-1 and TRBJ2-7; 7 bases are shared with TRBD1. V was pared by 8 bases and J by 4 bases, with 11 bases of the junction left unmatched. In germline, CDR1 is MGHDK, CDR2 SYGVNS. The CDR3 is made up of 14 amino acids. The chain's CDR3 is CASGGQDDGYEQYF. CDR3 nucleotide sequence: TGTGCCAGCGGCGGACAGGATGATGGGTACGAGCAGTACTTC.

The chain joins TRBV6-5 to TRBJ1-4; 9 bases are a match to TRBD1. This CDR3 is built from 14 residues. Trimming cost V 8 bases and J 8 bases; bases outside gene matches: 9. CDR1 and CDR2 (germline): MNHEY, SVGAGI. Here the CDR3 DNA reads TGTGCCAGCCGCGGACAGGGGCGAGGCGAAAAACTGTTTTTT. This gives the protein CASRGQGRGEKLFF.

The DNA of the CDR3 is TGTGCCAGCAGCGCTGGACAGGGACCTAACTATGGCTACACCTTC. Amino acids: CASSAGQGPNYGYTF. The genes are TRBV5-8 and TRBJ1-2, with 8 bases lining up with TRBD1. Germline CDR1 is SGHTS and CDR2 is YDEGEE. This CDR3 region has 15 residues. The J segment lost 0 bases and the V segment lost 4 bases, leaving 5 bases of the junction unmatched.

This clone was counted only a few times. This chain joins TRBV19 and TRBJ1-1; D is unclear. In germline, CDR1 is LNHDA, CDR2 SQIVND (reference sequence). The CDR3 loop spans 14 amino acids. The V end was cut by 6 bases, the J end by 6 bases, with 17 bases between. The CDR3 is CASSPRWEISEAFF. The CDR3 coding sequence is TGTGCCAGTAGCCCGCGTTGGGAGATCTCTGAAGCTTTCTTT.

The chain couples TRBV10-2 to TRBJ1-6; 11 bases fit TRBD1. Per germline, CDR1 WSHSY and CDR2 SAAADI. CDR3 length: 16 residues. V shed 3 bases and J 9 bases; nucleotides not matched to a gene: 7. In DNA form, the CDR3 reads TGCGCCAGCAGTGATTTGGGACAGGGGGAGAGTTCACCCCTCCACTTT. It translates to CASSDLGQGESSPLHF.

This chain joins TRBV19 and TRBJ1-2; D ambiguous. The CDR3 consists of 11 residues. CDR1 and CDR2 (germline): LNHDA, SQIVND (reference sequence). Between the trimmed V and J ends, which lost 8 bases and 3 bases, there was a span of 7 bases. The CDR3 is CASGADYGYTF. The CDR3 DNA sequence: TGTGCCAGTGGAGCGGACTATGGCTACACCTTC. The whole variable domain, filled in from reference TRBV19 and TRBJ1-2, reads DGGITQSPKYLFRKEGQNVTLSCEQNLNHDAMYWYRQDPGQGLRLIYYSQIVNDFQKGDIAEGYSVSREKKESFPLTVTSAQKNPTAFYLCASGADYGYTFGSGTRLTVV.

This clone has just one count. The chain combines TRBV6-1 with TRBJ1-4; perhaps TRBD1 as D (5 bases). The germline V and J ends were trimmed by 6 bases and 8 bases, with 16 bases remaining between them. The length of the CDR3 is 14 residues. Germline V CDR1 and CDR2: MNHNS, SASEGT. Written as DNA, the CDR3 is TGTGCCAGCAGCCGCAGGGCAGAATCCGAAAAACTGTTTTTT. Encoded protein: CASSRRAESEKLFF.

This clone came up many times. The chain joins TRBV4-1 to TRBJ2-7; D perhaps matches TRBD2 (6 bases). The V gene's germline CDR1 is MGHRA and CDR2 YSYEKL. The CDR3 runs to 16 residues. Trimming cost V 4 bases and J 3 bases, with 19 bases left between them. The CDR3 here is CASSRNPETSGYEQYF. DNA of the CDR3: TGCGCCAGCAGCCGCAACCCCGAGACTAGTGGCTACGAGCAGTACTTC.

This clone was seen many times. At the DNA level, this CDR3 is encoded by other sequences in the same sample as well. This rearrangement joins TRBV6-5 to TRBJ1-5, with D tentatively TRBD1 (5 bases). CDR3 length equals 14 residues. The ends were cut back, 5 bases at V and 3 bases at J, with 11 bases in the middle. Germline V CDR1 and CDR2: MNHEY, SVGAGI. The CDR3 DNA reads TGTGCCAGCAGTGAAGACAGAGTCAATCAGCCCCAGCATTTT. This codes for CASSEDRVNQPQHF.

The CDR3 is CASSYERGRTDTQYF. The CDR3 nucleotides read TGCGCCAGCAGCTATGAGCGGGGCCGCACAGATACGCAGTATTTT. The rearrangement joins TRBV5-1 to TRBJ2-3, with 7 bases that match TRBD2. The CDR3 totals 15 residues. Looked up from germline, CDR1 is SGHRS and CDR2 is YFSETQ. The junction had 5 bases not matched to a gene; V was cut back by 3 bases and J by 1 base.